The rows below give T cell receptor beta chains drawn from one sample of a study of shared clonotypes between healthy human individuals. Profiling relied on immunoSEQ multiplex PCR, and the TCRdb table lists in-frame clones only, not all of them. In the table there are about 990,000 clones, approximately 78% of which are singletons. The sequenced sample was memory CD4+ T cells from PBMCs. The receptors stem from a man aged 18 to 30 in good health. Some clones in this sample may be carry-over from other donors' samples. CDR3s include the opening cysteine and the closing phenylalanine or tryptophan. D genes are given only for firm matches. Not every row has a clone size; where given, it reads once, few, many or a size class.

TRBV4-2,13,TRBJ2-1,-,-,TGTGCCAGCAGCCAAGAACTCCACAATGAGCAGTTCTTC,CASSQELHNEQFF
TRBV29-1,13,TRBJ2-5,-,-,TGCAGCGCCCTCCTAGGGGCACGGGAGACCCAGTACTTC,CSALLGARETQYF
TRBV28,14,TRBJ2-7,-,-,TGTGCCAGCAGCGACAGGCACCCCTCCTACGAGCAGTACTTC,CASSDRHPSYEQYF
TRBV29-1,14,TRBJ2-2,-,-,TGCAGCGCCGGGGCTTCGAGGGACACCGGGGAGCTGTTTTTT,CSAGASRDTGELFF
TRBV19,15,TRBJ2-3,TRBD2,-,TGTGCCAGTAGTTTCGGGGGGTACTTCACAGATACGCAGTATTTT,CASSFGGYFTDTQYF
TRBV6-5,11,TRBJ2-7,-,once,TGTGCCAGCAGTTACTCTACCGAGCAGTACTTC,CASSYSTEQYF
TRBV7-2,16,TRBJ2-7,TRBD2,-,TGTGCCAGCAGCTTACATGCAGCGGGAGCAGCCTACGAGCAGTACTTC,CASSLHAAGAAYEQYF
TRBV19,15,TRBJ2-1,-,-,TGTGCCAGTAGTCTAAGGGGGGGGACCTACAATGAGCAGTTCTTC,CASSLRGGTYNEQFF
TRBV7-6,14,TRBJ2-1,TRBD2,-,TGTGCCAGCAGCTTAGGACTAGCGGACAATGAGCAGTTCTTC,CASSLGLADNEQFF
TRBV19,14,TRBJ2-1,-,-,TGTGCCAGTAGTATAGACAACTCCTACAATGAGCAGTTCTTC,CASSIDNSYNEQFF
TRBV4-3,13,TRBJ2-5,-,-,TGCGCCAGCAGCCAAGACAGGGAAAAGACCCAGTACTTC,CASSQDREKTQYF
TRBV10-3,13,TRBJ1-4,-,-,TGTGCCATCAGTGGGGAATTGGGTGAAAAACTGTTTTTT,CAISGELGEKLFF
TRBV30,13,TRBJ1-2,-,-,TGTGCCTGGAGTGTATCCAGGGACTATGGCTACACCTTC,CAWSVSRDYGYTF
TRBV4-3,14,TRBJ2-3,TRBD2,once,TGCGCCAGCAGCCCTAGCGGGAGCTTAGATACGCAGTATTTT,CASSPSGSLDTQYF
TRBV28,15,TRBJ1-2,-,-,TGTGCCAGCAGTTTGTTCGATATGTGGGTCGGTGGCTACACCTTC,CASSLFDMWVGGYTF
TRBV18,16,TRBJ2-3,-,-,TGTGCCAGCTCACCCGGACTAAACTCGGCGGGAATTACGCAGTATTTT,CASSPGLNSAGITQYF
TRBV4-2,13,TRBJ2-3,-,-,TGTGCCAGCAGCCAAGCCGCGGCAGATACGCAGTATTTT,CASSQAAADTQYF
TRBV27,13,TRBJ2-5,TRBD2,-,TGTGCCAGCAGTCCCCGCGGGGGGGAGACCCAGTACTTC,CASSPRGGETQYF
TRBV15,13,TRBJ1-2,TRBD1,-,TGTGCCACCAGCAGCCCCAGGGGGAACGGCTACACCTTC,CATSSPRGNGYTF
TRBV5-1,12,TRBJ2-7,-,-,TGCGCCAGCAGCTTGGAATCGGGAGAGCAGTACTTC,CASSLESGEQYF
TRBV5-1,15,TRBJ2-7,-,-,TGCGCCAGCAACCGGGGCGCCCTCAGCTCCTACGAGCAGTACTTC,CASNRGALSSYEQYF
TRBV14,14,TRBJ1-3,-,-,TGTGCCAGCAGCCAAGAAAACAGGGGAAACACCATATATTTT,CASSQENRGNTIYF